One T cell receptor (beta chain) is described in this entry. Its antigen remains unidentified. The data derive from a study of beta chain features in type 1 diabetes. Regarding the study as a whole: Sampled from patients, naive, central memory and Treg TCRB repertoires appeared more similar than those sampled from healthy donors.

The sequenced template was cDNA made from the entire isolated RNA. Assay: immunoSEQ multiplex PCR; the TCRdb copy retains only in-frame clones and omits some. The sample has 140,000 to 150,000 clones, under 60% seen once. V lost 4 bases, J lost 4 bases, and 16 bases lay in between. Germline V gene data show CDR1 as SEHNR and CDR2 as FQNEAQ (reference sequence). This CDR3 contains 15 residues. The source is a man in his late teens or twenties in good health. Sequencing used Tregs from blood. V is TRBV7-9 and J is TRBJ1-2; weak D call: TRBD1 (5 bases). The CDR3 DNA reads TGTGCCAGCAGCTGGGGCCCGACGGGACTCTATGGCTACACCTTC. This codes for CASSWGPTGLYGYTF.